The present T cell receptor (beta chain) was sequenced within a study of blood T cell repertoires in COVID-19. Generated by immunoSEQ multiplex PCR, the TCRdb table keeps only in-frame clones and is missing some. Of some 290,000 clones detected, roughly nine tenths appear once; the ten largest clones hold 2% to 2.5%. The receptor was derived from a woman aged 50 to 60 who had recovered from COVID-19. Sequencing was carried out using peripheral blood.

The CDR3 bases are TGTGCCAGCAGGACAGGGGCCGAAAACACCATATATTTT. It specifies CASRTGAENTIYF. The V gene is TRBV6-5, the J gene TRBJ1-3; 8 bases line up with TRBD1. Germline V gene data show CDR1 as MNHEY and CDR2 as SVGAGI. The CDR3 totals 13 residues. With 6 bases clipped from V and 6 bases from J, the junction kept 4 bases outside the gene matches.